Here is one T cell receptor beta chain with its context. This sample is part of a study of spatial heterogeneity in lung cancer. Trimming took 2 bases from V and 0 from J, leaving 8 bases between them. This CDR3 has 15 residues. Germline loops: CDR1 MNHEY, CDR2 SVGAGI. Stated time point: sample taken at primary tumor resection. Extraction of whole RNA from tumor, nontumor lung or frozen PBMC preceded unsorted sequencing. The cohort: 65 to 80 early-stage, untreated non-small cell lung cancer patients. Each CDR3 protein is one row after TCRdb ran MiXCR on the 5' RACE reads. The sample yields over 50,000 distinct CDR3 sequences, roughly 8% seen once.

The genes are TRBV6-5 and TRBJ1-3; D remains ambiguous. Material: PBMCs, obtained at surgery. The source of this sequence is a female donor with early-stage non-small cell lung cancer. CDR3 nucleotides: TGTGCCAGCAGTTACCGGCGGAGCTCTGGAAACACCATATATTTT. Translation: CASSYRRSSGNTIYF.